The 18 T cell receptor beta chains presented below share a single source sample, sequenced in a study of post-analysis software for immune sequencing data. Unique molecular identifiers were present in the TCR beta cDNA libraries. Using its own MiXCR run on the PCR reads, TCRdb lists one record per CDR3 protein. Among 800,000 to 950,000 distinct CDR3 sequences listed, about 57% were seen once. Study observations and caveats: TRBV5-6, TRBV5-1 and TRBV20-1 were among four or five TRBV segments more frequent in patients than controls.

Their cognate antigens are unknown. The source material was blood. The receptors originated from a girl between 10 and 17 years old with multiple sclerosis.

In this sample, this clonotype turned up a few times. The chain has TRBV7-9 and TRBJ2-1; 9 bases are shared with TRBD2. Germline-derived CDR1 and CDR2 are SEHNR and FQNEAQ (reference sequence). The V segment lost 5 bases and the J segment 9 bases; nucleotides outside the gene matches: 8. The length of the CDR3 is 14 residues. The CDR3 loop reads CASSALLAGVEQFF. For the CDR3, the DNA is TGTGCCAGCAGCGCCCTACTAGCGGGTGTTGAGCAGTTCTTC. Full variable domain (remainder filled in from reference TRBV7-9 and TRBJ2-1): DTGVSQNPRHKITKRGQNVTFRCDPISEHNRLYWYRQTLGQGPEFLTYFQNEAQLEKSRLLSDRFSAERPKGSFSTLEIQRTEQGDSAMYLCASSALLAGVEQFFGPGTRLTVL.

This chain connects TRBV6-5 to TRBJ1-1; 10 bases match TRBD1. Losses at the gene ends were 5 bases for V and 7 bases for J; bases not matched to a gene: 7. CDR3 length: 14 residues. Germline CDR1 is MNHEY and CDR2 is SVGAGI. The CDR3 is CASSLGQGTGEAFF. For the CDR3, the DNA is TGTGCCAGCAGTCTGGGACAGGGGACCGGTGAAGCTTTCTTT.

This clonotype appeared once. The genes are TRBV20-1 and TRBJ2-3; 11 bases agree with TRBD1. This CDR3 has 15 amino acids. From germline, CDR1 is DFQATT and CDR2 SNEGSKA (reference sequence). J was trimmed by 2 bases and V by 6 bases; bases with no gene match: 7. The chain's CDR3 is CSATGTGGLTDTQYF. In DNA, the CDR3 is TGCAGTGCCACCGGGACAGGGGGACTCACAGATACGCAGTATTTT.

V and J are TRBV6-6 and TRBJ2-1, with TRBD2 identical over 9 bases. In germline, CDR1 is MNHNY, CDR2 SVGAGI (reference sequence). Trimming removed 0 bases from V and 6 bases from J; junction bases left unmatched: 9. There are 17 residues in the CDR3. Here the CDR3 reads CASSYSLAGRGSNEQFF. The CDR3 DNA is TGTGCCAGCAGTTACTCGCTAGCGGGAAGGGGTTCCAATGAGCAGTTCTTC.

Points on this clonotype: One junction end does not reproduce the germline sequence, and a read error may be involved. This chain uses TRBV20-1 with TRBJ2-6; weak D call: TRBD1 (5 bases). The CDR3 length is 14 residues. CDR1 is DFQATT, CDR2 SNEGSKA, per germline (reference sequence). DNA for the CDR3: TGCAGTGCTGCCCATCCCTCTGGGGCCAGCGTCCTGACTTTC. Its protein product is CSAAHPSGASVLTF.

This clonotype was detected a few times. The genes are TRBV20-1 and TRBJ2-5; 11 bases are shared with TRBD2. TRBJ2-7 matches the DNA end more closely, so the J call is doubtful. Germline V CDR1 and CDR2: DFQATT, SNEGSKA (reference sequence). This CDR3 has 14 residues. CDR3 sequence (DNA): TGCAGTGCTACACTAGCGGGAGTAAAGTTCGAGCAGTACTTC. Amino acid sequence: CSATLAGVKFEQYF.

This clonotype was seen only a few times. This chain links TRBV20-1 with TRBJ2-7; 13 bases map to TRBD2. CDR3 size: 14 residues. CDR1 is DFQATT, CDR2 SNEGSKA, per germline (reference sequence). V lost 6 bases to trimming and J lost 7 bases; unmatched junction nucleotides: 9. This CDR3 is CSALGLAGAGEQYF. For the CDR3, the DNA is TGCAGTGCCCTAGGACTAGCGGGAGCTGGAGAGCAGTACTTC.

The chain is built from TRBV5-1 and TRBJ2-3; D ambiguous. V was cut by 0 bases and J by 2 bases, with 7 bases left in between. The CDR3 covers 14 residues. Germline V gene sequence: CDR1 SGHRS, CDR2 YFSETQ. DNA of the CDR3: TGCGCCAGCAGCTTGGCCGTTATCACAGATACGCAGTATTTT. Protein: CASSLAVITDTQYF.

This clonotype was observed once. The chain recombines TRBV27 with TRBJ1-4, with a possible D match to TRBD1 (5 bases). CDR3 size: 14 residues. Germline assignment: CDR1 MNHEY and CDR2 SMNVEV (reference sequence). Trimming removed 4 bases at V and 7 bases at J, with 13 bases between. The CDR3 DNA reads as TGTGCCAGCAGTTGGGGGGGGTCTGGTGAAAAACTGTTTTTT. Its protein is CASSWGGSGEKLFF.

The chain links TRBV6-5 to TRBJ2-1; 7 bases agree with TRBD1. The CDR3 consists of 13 residues. Trimming cost V 0 bases and J 11 bases; bases outside gene matches: 4. The germline gives CDR1 MNHEY, CDR2 SVGAGI. The CDR3 is CASSYSTGMKQFF. CDR3 nucleotide sequence: TGTGCCAGCAGTTACTCGACAGGGATGAAGCAGTTCTTC.

The V and J genes are TRBV12-5 and TRBJ1-5, with D uncertain. CDR1 and CDR2 (germline): LGHNT, FRNRAP. The CDR3 extends over 14 amino acids. The ends were cut back, 6 bases at V and 3 bases at J, with 12 bases in the middle. The CDR3 nucleotides read TGTGCTAGTGGCCTGCGCGACTTCAATCAGCCCCAGCATTTT. Its translation is CASGLRDFNQPQHF.

CDR3 residues: CSVVADSKGYTF. The DNA of the CDR3 is TGCAGCGTTGTAGCGGACAGTAAGGGCTACACCTTC. The chain has TRBV29-1 and TRBJ1-2, with TRBD1 as a possible D gene (6 bases). Germline CDR1 and CDR2: SQVTM and ANQGSEA. The length of the CDR3 is 12 residues. The V end lost 4 bases, the J end lost 8 bases, and 14 bases lay between the germline ends.

J is TRBJ2-3 and V is TRBV12-3 or TRBV12-4; 7 bases agree with TRBD2. Trimming removed 4 bases from V and 2 bases from J; junction bases left unmatched: 3. The CDR3 extends over 14 amino acids. CDR3 loop: CASSWSGATDTQYF. In DNA form, the CDR3 reads TGTGCCAGCAGTTGGAGCGGGGCCACAGATACGCAGTATTTT.

The rearrangement joins TRBV29-1 to TRBJ2-2; either TRBD1 or TRBD2 may fit D (5 bases each). Deletions cut 3 bases from V and 6 bases from J, with 11 bases between. The CDR3 extends over 13 amino acids. Germline loops: CDR1 SQVTM, CDR2 ANQGSEA. The CDR3 reads CSVDGTRAGELFF. The CDR3 DNA is TGCAGCGTTGACGGGACCAGGGCCGGGGAGCTGTTTTTT.

This clonotype has only one observation. In nucleotides, the CDR3 is TGTGCCAGCAACCCCGGACTAGCGGGGGGGCCTTCCTACAATGAGCAGTTCTTC. This sequence encodes CASNPGLAGGPSYNEQFF. The chain is built from TRBV6-1 and TRBJ2-1, with 15 nucleotides matching TRBD2. The germline gives CDR1 MNHNS, CDR2 SASEGT. The CDR3 contains 18 residues. The ends lost 7 bases at V and 1 base at J; junction bases unmatched: 8.

In this sample, this clonotype turned up a few times. This chain joins TRBV5-5 and TRBJ2-1; 7 positions match TRBD1. This CDR3 has 15 amino acids. Trimming removed 5 bases from V and 1 base from J; junction bases left unmatched: 6. Germline-derived CDR1 and CDR2 are SGHKS and YYEKEE (reference sequence). The CDR3 DNA reads TGTGCCAGCAGGTCGGGACAGCCGTCCTACAATGAGCAGTTCTTC. Its protein is CASRSGQPSYNEQFF.

This chain joins TRBV7-8 and TRBJ2-3; D is ambiguous. V lost 3 bases and J lost 0, with 10 bases in between. This CDR3 comprises 15 residues. Germline CDR1 and CDR2: SGHVS and FQNEAQ. The CDR3: CASSFKAFSTDTQYF. Here the CDR3 DNA reads TGTGCCAGCAGCTTCAAAGCGTTTAGCACAGATACGCAGTATTTT. The full variable domain, completed using reference TRBV7-8 and TRBJ2-3, is GAGVSQSPRYKVAKRGQDVALRCDPISGHVSLFWYQQALGQGPEFLTYFQNEAQLDKSGLPSDRFFAERPEGSVSTLKIQRTQQEDSAVYLCASSFKAFSTDTQYFGPGTRLTVL.

The chain uses TRBV5-1 and TRBJ2-5, with D unclear. The CDR3 contains 15 residues. Deletions cut 4 bases from V and 0 bases from J, with 13 bases between. Per the germline V gene, CDR1 is SGHRS and CDR2 is YFSETQ. The CDR3 region has the DNA TGCGCCAGCAGCCACCATTTTTCGTACCAAGAGACCCAGTACTTC. Translation gives CASSHHFSYQETQYF.